Shown below are 25 T cell receptor beta chains from a single sample sequenced in a study of T-cell memory formation after mild COVID-19. A single record per CDR3 protein comes from TCRdb applying MiXCR to the 5' RACE reads. The data hold about 100,000 distinct CDR3 sequences, with roughly 19% observed a single time. What was sequenced was PBMCs or a T cell subset sorted from them (not recorded which). These receptors all stem from a man aged 18 to 29 who had mild COVID-19 (a few samples of this study predate the infection). Cell type and time point are not known.

The rearrangement joins TRBV23-1 to TRBJ2-5, with 9 bases lining up with TRBD1. TRBV23-1 qualifies as an ORF whose function is uncertain. This CDR3 region has 16 residues. Unmatched junction bases numbered 9, after V lost 3 bases and J lost 4 bases. CDR3 sequence: CASSHHRGRFRETQYF. The CDR3 region has the DNA TGCGCCAGCAGTCACCACAGGGGGCGTTTTCGAGAGACCCAGTACTTC.

This clonotype came up many times. The chain couples TRBV10-3 to TRBJ2-4; 9 bases line up with TRBD1. Germline trimming cut 6 bases from V and 6 bases from J; bases unmatched to any gene: 6. Per germline, CDR1 ENHRY and CDR2 SYGVKD. CDR3 length: 14 residues. CDR3 loop: CAISTTGGGNIQYF. The DNA for the CDR3 is TGTGCCATCAGCACGACAGGGGGGGGAAACATTCAGTACTTC.

This clonotype has a handful of counts. The V call is TRBV18, the J call TRBJ2-1; D possibly corresponds to TRBD2 (6 bases). The V gene lost 3 bases and the J gene lost 0 bases, with 9 bases spanning the gap. Germline lookup yields CDR1 KGHSH and CDR2 LQKENI. The CDR3 runs to 15 residues. The CDR3 DNA is TGTGCCAGCTCACCGGAGGGATTCTCCTACAATGAGCAGTTCTTC. Translating gives CASSPEGFSYNEQFF.

This clonotype appeared a few times. This chain uses TRBV6-5 with TRBJ1-4; TRBD1 is a possible D gene (6 bases). In germline, CDR1 is MNHEY, CDR2 SVGAGI. The ends were cut back, 7 bases at V and 6 bases at J, with 21 bases in the middle. The CDR3 is 16 amino acids. Here the CDR3 DNA reads TGTGCCAGCAAGGGTAGGGGGGCCGTCGGGTATGAAAAACTGTTTTTT. This encodes CASKGRGAVGYEKLFF.

This chain links TRBV20-1 with TRBJ2-1; no definite D call. The germline gives CDR1 DFQATT, CDR2 SNEGSKA (reference sequence). The CDR3 sequence is 11 residues long. The V gene lost 3 bases and the J gene lost 2 bases, with 2 bases spanning the gap. CDR3 sequence (DNA): TGCAGTGCTAGGGCCTACAATGAGCAGTTCTTC. Protein sequence: CSARAYNEQFF.

The chain carries TRBV5-4 and TRBJ2-3, with 9 bases fitting TRBD1. The CDR3 runs 14 residues. V was pared by 4 bases and J by 5 bases, with 5 bases of the junction left unmatched. The germline V gene encodes CDR1 SGHNT and CDR2 YYREEE (reference sequence). The CDR3 is CASSQGQGGDTQYF. The CDR3 coding sequence is TGTGCCAGCAGCCAGGGACAGGGAGGAGATACGCAGTATTTT.

The chain is built from TRBV5-1 and TRBJ1-1; D unresolved. The V gene lost 0 bases and the J gene lost 7 bases, with 4 bases spanning the gap. Per the germline V gene, CDR1 is SGHRS and CDR2 is YFSETQ. The CDR3 consists of 11 residues. For the CDR3, the DNA is TGCGCCAGCAGCTTGGTTGGTGAAGCTTTCTTT. Its translation: CASSLVGEAFF.

This chain joins TRBV4-2 and TRBJ2-1; TRBD2 is a possible D gene (5 bases). This CDR3 comprises 16 residues. V dropped 0 bases and J dropped 0 bases, with 9 bases sitting between them. The V gene's germline CDR1 is LGHNA and CDR2 YNFKEQ. The CDR3 DNA follows: TGTGCCAGCAGCCAAGATCCGGGGATCTCCTACAATGAGCAGTTCTTC. Its protein product is CASSQDPGISYNEQFF.

V and J are TRBV27 and TRBJ1-6; a weak D match, TRBD1 (5 bases). CDR1 is MNHEY, CDR2 SMNVEV, per germline (reference sequence). The V gene lost 4 bases and the J gene lost 8 bases, with 18 bases spanning the gap. This CDR3 has 16 residues. This CDR3 is CASSYGTGKGDSPLHF. CDR3 coding DNA: TGTGCCAGCAGTTATGGAACAGGAAAGGGCGATTCACCCCTCCACTTT.

V and J are TRBV6-2 or TRBV6-3 and TRBJ2-7; a weak D match, TRBD2 (5 bases). The CDR3 has 12 residues. Per germline, CDR1 MNHEY and CDR2 SVGEGT. Trimming cost V 2 bases and J 9 bases, with 11 bases left between them. CDR3 amino acids: CASSYRGSAQYV. In nucleotides, the CDR3 is TGTGCCAGCAGTTACCGGGGATCTGCGCAGTACGTC.

The chain joins TRBV12-3 or TRBV12-4 to TRBJ2-1, with D possibly called TRBD1 or TRBD2 (5 bases each). V was trimmed by 7 bases and J by 4 bases, leaving 14 bases between them. This CDR3 has 14 residues. The CDR3 sequence: CASTYRDGYNEQFF. The CDR3 DNA follows: TGTGCCAGCACTTACCGGGACGGATACAATGAGCAGTTCTTC.

This clonotype has only a few counts. J is TRBJ2-1 and V is TRBV12-5; TRBD2 matches 10 bases. Germline loops: CDR1 LGHNT, CDR2 FRNRAP. V gave up 7 bases and J gave up 4 bases; unmatched junction bases: 7. The CDR3 covers 15 residues. The CDR3 is CASAAGSGGYNEQFF. CDR3 coding DNA: TGTGCTAGTGCCGCGGGTAGCGGGGGGTACAATGAGCAGTTCTTC.

This clonotype is medium-sized by share. The chain combines TRBV2 with TRBJ2-3; D is perhaps TRBD1 or TRBD2 (5 bases each). Trimming left V 3 bases short and J 4 bases short, with 11 bases between. This CDR3 region has 14 residues. Germline V lookup: CDR1 SNHLY, CDR2 FYNNEI. The CDR3 coding sequence is TGTGCCAGCAGTGAGAGGGGCCACGCAGATACGCAGTATTTT. Translated, it gives CASSERGHADTQYF.

The CDR3: CSAAGTGRLEQYV. The CDR3 DNA sequence: TGCAGTGCGGCTGGGACAGGGCGGCTCGAGCAGTACGTC. The chain carries TRBV20-1 and TRBJ2-7; 9 positions agree with TRBD1. The CDR3 contains 13 residues. Germline V lookup: CDR1 DFQATT, CDR2 SNEGSKA (reference sequence). V lost 6 bases to trimming and J lost 6 bases; unmatched junction nucleotides: 9.

The chain uses TRBV20-1 and TRBJ2-3; possible D gene TRBD1, 5 bases. CDR1 and CDR2 (germline): DFQATT, SNEGSKA (reference sequence). V was cut by 5 bases and J by 2 bases, with 11 bases left in between. This CDR3 is built from 13 residues. The CDR3 sequence is CSAAAGPTDTQYF. For the CDR3, the DNA is TGCAGTGCTGCGGCAGGGCCCACAGATACGCAGTATTTT.

Regarding this clonotype: One end of the junction varies from germline; a read error may be responsible. The chain recombines TRBV5-1 with TRBJ2-2, with 10 bases aligning to TRBD1. Germline loops: CDR1 SGHRS, CDR2 YFSETQ. The CDR3 has 16 residues. This CDR3 reads CASSLGTGVFTGELFF. In DNA form, the CDR3 reads TGCGCCAGCAGCTTAGGGACAGGGGTCTTCACCGGGGAGCTGTTCTTT.

This clonotype has a handful of counts. The chain employs TRBV12-3 or TRBV12-4 and TRBJ1-5, with TRBD1 as a possible D gene (5 bases). There are 15 residues in the CDR3. Trimming cost V 6 bases and J 5 bases, with 17 bases left between them. This CDR3 is CASSPLTGGDQPQHF. In nucleotides, the CDR3 is TGTGCCAGCAGCCCACTAACAGGTGGGGATCAGCCCCAGCATTTT.

This clonotype is judged medium-sized. The gene calls are TRBV5-1 and TRBJ2-3; 8 bases map to TRBD2. The germline V gene has CDR1 SGHRS and CDR2 YFSETQ. The CDR3 runs 17 residues. The J segment lost 3 bases and the V segment lost 2 bases, leaving 11 bases of the junction unmatched. This CDR3 is CASSFSYAGGNTDTQYF. In DNA, the CDR3 is TGCGCCAGCAGCTTCTCCTATGCGGGGGGAAATACAGATACGCAGTATTTT. Combining the CDR3 with reference TRBV5-1 and TRBJ2-3 gives the whole variable domain KAGVTQTPRYLIKTRGQQVTLSCSPISGHRSVSWYQQTPGQGLQFLFEYFSETQRNKGNFPGRFSGRQFSNSRSEMNVSTLELGDSALYLCASSFSYAGGNTDTQYFGPGTRLTVL.

This chain links TRBV7-2 with TRBJ2-3; no clear D gene. The CDR3 length is 12 residues. The V and J ends lost 6 bases and 6 bases respectively, with 10 bases between them. Germline V CDR1 and CDR2: SGHTA, FQGNSA. The chain's CDR3 is CASSIDHDTQYF. CDR3 in DNA: TGTGCCAGCAGTATCGACCATGATACGCAGTATTTT. The variable domain in full, with the rest retrieved from reference TRBV7-2 and TRBJ2-3, is GAGVSQSPSNKVTEKGKDVELRCDPISGHTALYWYRQSLGQGLEFLIYFQGNSAPDKSGLPSDRFSAERTGGSVSTLTIQRTQQEDSAVYLCASSIDHDTQYFGPGTRLTVL.

This clonotype was observed a few times. The gene calls are TRBV5-1 and TRBJ2-1, with 8 bases lining up with TRBD1. The CDR3 loop spans 13 amino acids. Per the germline V gene, CDR1 is SGHRS and CDR2 is YFSETQ. Trimming removed 5 bases from V and 6 bases from J; junction bases left unmatched: 4. CDR3 sequence reads: CASRLDRGNEQFF. CDR3 sequence (DNA): TGCGCCAGCAGACTCGACAGGGGCAATGAGCAGTTCTTC.

The V and J genes are TRBV9 and TRBJ1-6, with a weak D call TRBD1 (5 bases). Trimming shortened V by 3 bases and J by 7 bases, and 11 bases separated the two germline ends. Germline V gives CDR1 SGDLS, CDR2 YYNGEE. The CDR3 has 14 amino acids. The CDR3 DNA is TGTGCCAGCAGCGAGACAGCTCAGAATTCACCCCTCCACTTT. Translated, it gives CASSETAQNSPLHF.

This clonotype has more than one count but fewer than ten. V gene TRBV30 combines with J gene TRBJ2-7, with a tentative D call TRBD2 (7 bases). V shed 8 bases and J shed 7 bases, with 21 bases lying between them. The CDR3 is made up of 13 amino acids. Germline CDR1 and CDR2: GTSNPN and SVGIG (reference sequence). The CDR3 sequence is CAHSLWGGQEQYF. DNA for the CDR3: TGTGCCCACAGTTTATGGGGGGGGCAAGAGCAGTACTTC. Full variable domain (missing parts from reference TRBV30 and TRBJ2-7): SQTIHQWPATLVQPVGSPLSLECTVEGTSNPNLYWYRQAAGRGLQLLFYSVGIGQISSEVPQNLSASRPQDRQFILSSKKLLLSDSGFYLCAHSLWGGQEQYFGPGTRLTVT.

The V gene is TRBV7-2, the J gene TRBJ1-5; possible D gene TRBD1, 5 bases. Germline V gives CDR1 SGHTA, CDR2 FQGNSA. Trimming stripped 5 bases from V and 3 bases from J, with 11 bases between. The CDR3 covers 14 residues. The CDR3 sequence is CASSPGTVNQPQHF. The CDR3 bases are TGTGCCAGCAGCCCCGGGACGGTCAATCAGCCCCAGCATTTT.

This clonotype was counted only a few times. V and J are TRBV5-1 and TRBJ2-7, with D perhaps TRBD2 (5 bases). CDR1 is SGHRS and CDR2 is YFSETQ in the germline V gene. Trimming removed 0 bases at V and 3 bases at J, with 10 bases between. The CDR3 loop spans 14 amino acids. CDR3 sequence reads: CASSLVDSLYEQYF. CDR3 nucleotides: TGCGCCAGCAGCTTGGTGGACTCACTCTACGAGCAGTACTTC.

The V and J genes are TRBV5-1 and TRBJ1-2; D perhaps matches TRBD1 (5 bases). CDR3 length equals 15 residues. Germline V gene lookup returns CDR1 SGHRS and CDR2 YFSETQ. Trimming took off 6 bases at V and 3 bases at J, with 18 bases between the two ends. CDR3 coding DNA: TGCGCCAGCACCGGGGGGGATCGAGTTGACTATGGCTACACCTTC. As protein: CASTGGDRVDYGYTF.